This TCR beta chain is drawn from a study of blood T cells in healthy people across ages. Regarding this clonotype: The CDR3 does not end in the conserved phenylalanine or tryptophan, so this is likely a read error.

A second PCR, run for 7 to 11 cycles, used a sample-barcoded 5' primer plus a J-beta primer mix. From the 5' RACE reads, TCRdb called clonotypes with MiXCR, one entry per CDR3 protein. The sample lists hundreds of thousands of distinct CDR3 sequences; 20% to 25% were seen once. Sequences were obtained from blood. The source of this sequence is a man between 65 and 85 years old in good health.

CDR3 sequence: CASGGTGGSNQPQHL. In DNA form, the CDR3 reads TGTGCCAGCGGAGGGACAGGGGGCAGCAATCAGCCCCAGCATCTT. The chain joins TRBV2 to TRBJ1-5; 12 positions agree with TRBD1. V trimming: 8 bases; J trimming: 1 base; junction bases outside the gene matches: 3. Per the germline V gene, CDR1 is SNHLY and CDR2 is FYNNEI. The CDR3 spans 15 residues.